This is a list of T cell receptor beta chains from one sample in a study of T cell responses to AZD1222 COVID-19 vaccine. Sequencing used immunoSEQ multiplex PCR; TCRdb keeps in-frame clones, though not all of them. The sample records about 59,000 clones, 84% being singletons. The sample was peripheral blood, taken on day 0 of AZD1222 vaccination. The receptors derive from an adult in good health. The CDR3 runs from the conserved cysteine through the conserved F or W.

v_call	j_call	cdr3_aa
TRBV4-3	TRBJ1-5	CASSQGWLNQPQHF
TRBV5-5	TRBJ1-5	CASSLNPPRGDQPQHF
TRBV14	TRBJ1-4	CASSQDWSEKLFF
TRBV7-9	TRBJ1-2	CASSLGDGFYGYTF
TRBV28	TRBJ2-5	CASSPYPTWDRERETQYF
TRBV7-3	TRBJ2-1	CASSPWVVKPWEQFF
TRBV6-1	TRBJ2-7	CASSEAVVGEQYF
TRBV4-3	TRBJ1-6	CASSPDRGPNSPLHF
TRBV7-2	TRBJ2-7	CASSLGLAGYSYEQYF
TRBV12-3/TRBV12-4	TRBJ2-1	CASSSYNEQFF
TRBV5-8	TRBJ1-5	CASSDVGTVARQPQHF
TRBV19	TRBJ2-1	CASSPGAVGNEQFF
TRBV6-2/TRBV6-3	TRBJ1-2	CASSYGTLYGYTF
TRBV7-2	TRBJ1-5	CASSLAGEQPQHF
TRBV7-9	TRBJ2-7	CASSSEDRIEQYF
TRBV7-2	TRBJ2-2	CASSLTSGRAYTGELFF
TRBV5-6	TRBJ1-6	CASSPDGGRRNSPLHF
TRBV6-5	TRBJ1-5	CASRTGGSNQPQHF
TRBV6-6	TRBJ2-6	CASSSRSFGANVLTF
TRBV4-2	TRBJ1-2	CASSQPTGSHGYTF
TRBV24-1	TRBJ2-1	CATSEGTTNEQFF
TRBV5-5	TRBJ1-5	CASSLMGASNQPQHF
TRBV19	TRBJ1-4	CASTAGGSSKLFF
TRBV27	TRBJ1-4	CASSREGEKLFF
TRBV7-8	TRBJ1-2	CASSSIKRDYGYTF
TRBV19	TRBJ2-5	CASSMYGGRETQYF
TRBV18	TRBJ1-1	CASSPTAVANTEAFF
TRBV7-2	TRBJ2-1	CASSSAGTGLGEQFF
TRBV28	TRBJ1-2	CASSLSGGDYGYTF
TRBV19	TRBJ1-1	CASSLGHADAEAFF
TRBV12-1	TRBJ1-5	CASSPYRRRGDQPQHF
TRBV4-1	TRBJ2-1	CASSQRQGYHQQFF
TRBV27	TRBJ1-1	CASSLTGNTEAFF
TRBV7-8	TRBJ2-1	CASSSEAGGEGEQFF
TRBV6-5	TRBJ1-5	CASSTGGVRQPQHF
TRBV24-1	TRBJ2-5	CATSEARVGETQYF
TRBV20-1	TRBJ2-1	CSVSRAGSSYNEQFF
TRBV28	TRBJ1-1	CASRGGVYTEAFF
TRBV7-9	TRBJ2-3	CASSSGLAGTDTQYF
TRBV10-3	TRBJ1-6	CAISESGGNSPLHF
TRBV7-9	TRBJ1-1	CASSLGGLNTEAFF
TRBV29-1	TRBJ1-2	CSVASSTGTGYGYTF
TRBV7-2	TRBJ2-1	CASSLNLINEQFF
TRBV18	TRBJ1-1	CASSPDSLGEAFF
TRBV3-1/TRBV3-2	TRBJ1-6	CASSQDRGNSPLHF
TRBV5-4	TRBJ1-1	CASSPEWENTEAFF
TRBV2	TRBJ1-2	CASSRDYSYGYTF
TRBV9	TRBJ1-3	CASSVDLRQTKGNTIYF
TRBV5-1	TRBJ1-3	CASSLATSGTGSGNTIYF
TRBV19	TRBJ2-5	CASSIDSFETQYF
TRBV12-3/TRBV12-4	TRBJ1-2	CASSLRQGGGYTF
TRBV7-9	TRBJ2-3	CASNSPGTSRRASGTSDTQYF